This T cell receptor (beta chain) derives from a study of shared clonotypes between healthy human individuals (dated by TCRdb to 2020 to 2021). Some background on the complete study: The cohort included a few men and a couple of women between 18 and 49 years of age. For each donor, CD4 naive and CD4 memory were each run on three plates, CD8 naive on two plates, and CD8 memory on one plate. Blood TCR repertoires of four to six healthy adults were deeply sequenced to estimate repertoire size and the extent of clonotype sharing between individuals. To increase sequencing depth and limit assay-specific biases, TCR repertoire library preparation and sequencing were carried out by different laboratories using diverse techniques. Each donor's leukapheresis produced roughly between roughly 0.9 and 8.9 billion PBMCs. Results the study describes overall, beyond this receptor: Across four donors, 5% to 6% of naive CD4, roughly 3.5% of naive CD8, about 2.3% of memory CD4, and about 0.44% of memory CD8 clonotypes were shared. Because the study included a small number of donors, the genetic and exposure-history diversity represented was limited. Based on pairwise subsampling, the degree of clonotype sharing among donors was expected to be affected by sequencing depth. Estimated clonotype richness was generally larger for naive than for memory subsets. Even with the large sequencing depth, rarefaction of the sorted-subset datasets indicated that sequencing was incomplete. Sampling was limited to blood, and TCR repertoires in tissue likely differ from TCR repertoires in blood. Higher generation probabilities were observed for clonotypes shared by all four sorted-subset donors than for non-shared clonotypes.

Concerning this clone: What antigen it recognizes has not been identified. Base qualities are not at hand, and no much larger clone is one base apart.

Using the deep immunoSEQ assay, multiplex PCR amplified TCR CDR3 regions from genomic DNA. Genomic DNA extracted from each cell subset was distributed evenly over all wells of several immunoSEQ 96-well plates, and each plate served as one replicate. For sorted subsets, approximately 190 ng of genomic DNA, equivalent to tens of thousands of T cell genomes, went into each replicate PCR. The purified libraries were quantified using a Qubit 3.0 fluorometer, sized with a Bioanalyzer 2100, and then quantified again using the KAPA Library Quantification kit. Every immunoSEQ 96-well plate was sequenced on a dedicated single-read 150-cycle Illumina NextSeq 550 flow cell. Per the authors' processing: The immunoSEQ output contained only junctional sequences without quality scores, so filtering could not match that applied to full-length reads. Sequences were annotated with PyIR, a Python wrapper for IgBLAST v1.9, and V/J genes and CDR3 were assigned using IMGT germline references. Reads were removed for weak V/J assignments (E-value above 1e-6), missing CDR3, stop codons, out-of-frame junctions, or ambiguous translated residues. V3J clonotypes were defined as sequences sharing an identical inferred V gene, J gene, and CDR3 amino acid sequence. Percentage overlap between repertoires was calculated by dividing the number of shared unique clonotypes by the size of the smaller repertoire. RTK rarefaction, the Chao1 estimator, and Recon v2.1 estimates of unobserved clonotypes were used to assess repertoire richness. For all TCRbeta clonotypes obtained by the gDNA method from a handful of donors, generation probabilities were computed with OLGA. TCRdb obtained this table from immuneACCESS and retained in-frame rearrangements with V and J assigned. These tables miss some clones; where compared with another copy, unresolved V genes account for less than half of the shortfall, and the remainder is unexplained. V and J calls and clone size are those listed in that table; D and trimming were worked out from the DNA. The sample table shows millions of clones, and just over 90% are seen once. The ten largest make up over 0.12% of the sample.

The donors were healthy, HIV-negative adults with no recently reported acute infections or vaccinations. Every donor was a Caucasian adult living in Nashville, Tennessee, USA. CD4+ T cells were enriched by magnetic negative selection, after which naive cells were positively selected on CD45RA and the negative fraction was taken as the memory subset. Blood was collected by leukapheresis, and PBMCs were isolated by Ficoll-Histopaque density gradient centrifugation and then cryopreserved in liquid nitrogen vapor phase. Analytical flow cytometry was used to check the purity and quantity of every magnetically sorted T cell population. From each sorted fraction, genomic DNA was isolated and quantified by UV absorbance on a Nanodrop 2000c. Specimen: naive CD4+ T cells sorted from blood. According to the study, the label for this sample's cell subset or site signals: CD45RA+ positively selected. This TCR came from a man aged 18 to 29 in good health.

The CDR3 region reads CASSLGFGPTNTGELFF. The DNA is as follows: TGCGCCAGCAGCCTGGGATTCGGGCCCACGAACACCGGGGAGCTGTTTTTT. This chain is built from TRBV5-1 and TRBJ2-2, with no confident D gene call. From the cysteine through the phenylalanine, the CDR3 covers 17 amino acids. Of all the DNA, just the CDR3 is kept, 51 bases in frame from base 1. The germline V gene supplies CDR1 SGHRS and CDR2 YFSETQ. V loses 4 bases of germline sequence and J loses 0 bases, and the interval between the two ends is 16 bases.